This T cell receptor beta chain emerged from a study of T cells in localized non-small cell lung cancer. The table came from immunoSEQ multiplex PCR; TCRdb's copy has only in-frame clones and leaves some out. The table has 15,000 or so clones, around 81% seen once. Findings and limits, study-wide: Adjacent lung tissue had a median about 60 of the top 100 clones found in the tumor.

The V segment lost 4 bases and the J segment 5 bases; nucleotides outside the gene matches: 10. The CDR3 is made up of 17 amino acids. Germline V gene data show CDR1 as SGDLS and CDR2 as YYNGEE. This clone was counted only a few times. Its antigen remains unidentified. The source was peripheral blood, collected before any cancer treatment. The source is a female donor over 55 with stage I squamous cell lung carcinoma. The chain combines TRBV9 with TRBJ2-1, with 12 bases aligning to TRBD1. CDR3 in amino acids: CASSFSPGTGGHNEQFF. The CDR3 bases are TGTGCCAGCAGCTTCTCACCCGGGACAGGGGGCCACAATGAGCAGTTCTTC.